One and the same sample provided the 27 T cell receptor beta chains below, sequenced in a study of blood T cell repertoires in COVID-19. TCRdb keeps only in-frame clones here, not all; method: immunoSEQ multiplex PCR. This table has just over 250,000 clones, about 90% appearing once. Sequenced input: peripheral blood. These receptors came from a woman between 45 and 60 years old with acute or convalescent COVID-19.

The rearrangement links TRBV7-3 to TRBJ2-7, with TRBD2 identical over 8 bases. CDR3 length equals 16 residues. Trimming removed 2 bases from V and 2 bases from J; junction bases left unmatched: 8. Germline values: CDR1 SGHTA, CDR2 FQGTGA. CDR3 amino acids: CASSLYPSGSAYEQYF. CDR3 nucleotide sequence: TGTGCCAGCAGCTTATACCCCAGCGGGAGTGCCTACGAGCAGTACTTC.

Notes on this clone: Sequence at one end of the junction differs from germline and may be a read error. In nucleotides, the CDR3 is TGTGCCATCCGGGACTCCGACAATGAGCAGTTCTTC. Its protein is CAIRDSDNEQFF. The J gene is TRBJ2-1, the V gene TRBV10-3; D might be TRBD2 (6 bases). This CDR3 is built from 12 residues. The germline CDR1 and CDR2 sequences are ENHRY and SYGVKD.

The V gene is TRBV7-7, the J gene TRBJ2-5; TRBD1 is a possible D gene (6 bases). CDR3 length: 14 residues. Trimming cost V 1 base and J 1 base, with 7 bases left between them. Germline V gene data show CDR1 as SSHAT and CDR2 as FNYEAQ (reference sequence). The CDR3, as DNA: TGTGCCAGCAGCTTAGGGACAGTCCAAGAGACCCAGTACTTC. This translates into CASSLGTVQETQYF.

The rearrangement joins TRBV29-1 to TRBJ1-2, with 8 positions matching TRBD1. The ends lost 6 bases at V and 5 bases at J; junction bases unmatched: 11. CDR3 size: 14 residues. Per germline, CDR1 SQVTM and CDR2 ANQGSEA. This CDR3 is CSVMNWTGSYGYTF. Written as DNA, the CDR3 is TGCAGCGTAATGAACTGGACAGGGTCTTATGGCTACACCTTC.

The chain joins TRBV29-1 to TRBJ1-4, with D possibly matching TRBD1 (5 bases). Per germline, CDR1 SQVTM and CDR2 ANQGSEA. This CDR3 region has 14 residues. With 2 bases removed from V and 2 bases from J, the gap between germline ends came to 9 bases. DNA of the CDR3: TGCAGCGTTGAACAGGGTTTGACTAATGAAAAACTGTTTTTT. This translates into CSVEQGLTNEKLFF.

This chain connects TRBV30 to TRBJ1-5; the D gene is possibly TRBD1 (6 bases). This CDR3 has 13 residues. With 5 bases removed from V and 3 bases from J, the gap between germline ends came to 11 bases. Germline V gene sequence: CDR1 GTSNPN, CDR2 SVGIG (reference sequence). The CDR3, as DNA: TGTGCCTGGGGAGGACAGAACAATCAGCCCCAGCATTTT. Residues: CAWGGQNNQPQHF. Filled out from reference TRBV30 and TRBJ1-5, the complete variable domain reads SQTIHQWPATLVQPVGSPLSLECTVEGTSNPNLYWYRQAAGRGLQLLFYSVGIGQISSEVPQNLSASRPQDRQFILSSKKLLLSDSGFYLCAWGGQNNQPQHFGDGTRLSIL.

The V gene is TRBV28, the J gene TRBJ2-4; TRBD1 agrees at 7 bases. Germline-derived CDR1 and CDR2 are MDHEN and SYDVKM. The V gene end was trimmed by 6 bases and the J gene end by 2 bases; junction bases not matched to a gene: 4. The CDR3 runs to 14 residues. This chain's CDR3 is CASRLQGPKNIQYF. DNA for the CDR3: TGTGCCAGCAGATTACAGGGGCCCAAAAACATTCAGTACTTC.

The chain couples TRBV7-2 to TRBJ1-3; no clear D. V lost 3 bases to trimming and J lost 0 bases, with 3 bases between them. This CDR3 has 13 residues. Germline CDR1 is SGHTA and CDR2 is FQGNSA. CDR3 nucleotides: TGTGCCAGCAGCTTCAACTCTGGAAACACCATATATTTT. It translates to CASSFNSGNTIYF.

The CDR3, as DNA: TGTGCCAGCAGTGAGAGTTTCTCTGGGGCCAACGTCCTGACTTTC. Translated: CASSESFSGANVLTF. The V call is TRBV28, the J call TRBJ2-6; unclear D gene. The CDR3 loop spans 15 amino acids. Germline CDR1 MDHEN, CDR2 SYDVKM. The ends were cut back, 5 bases at V and 0 bases at J, with 8 bases in the middle. The complete variable domain, with remaining parts taken from reference TRBV28 and TRBJ2-6, reads DVKVTQSSRYLVKRTGEKVFLECVQDMDHENMFWYRQDPGLGLRLIYFSYDVKMKEKGDIPEGYSVSREKKERFSLILESASTNQTSMYLCASSESFSGANVLTFGAGSRLTVL.

The chain employs TRBV2 and TRBJ1-5; 8 nucleotides line up with TRBD1. This CDR3 has 16 amino acids. The V gene end was trimmed by 9 bases and the J gene end by 3 bases; junction bases not matched to a gene: 13. CDR1 is SNHLY, CDR2 FYNNEI, per germline. CDR3 in DNA: TGTGCCAGTGGACAGGGTCTATCGGGCAACAATCAGCCCCAGCATTTT. It yields the protein CASGQGLSGNNQPQHF.

The V and J genes are TRBV6-2 or TRBV6-3 and TRBJ2-7, with TRBD2 matching over 12 bases. This CDR3 is built from 16 residues. CDR1 MNHEY and CDR2 SVGEGT come from the germline V gene. V lost 0 bases, J lost 11 bases, and 11 bases stayed unmatched. The CDR3 coding sequence is TGTGCCAGCAGTTACTCGAACTCGGCTAGCGGGAGGGTCAAGTACTTC. Translating gives CASSYSNSASGRVKYF.

V usage is TRBV29-1 and J usage is TRBJ2-7, with 8 bases identical to TRBD1. The CDR3 loop spans 13 amino acids. Trimming removed 6 bases from V and 6 bases from J; junction bases left unmatched: 10. Looked up from germline, CDR1 is SQVTM and CDR2 is ANQGSEA. The DNA of the CDR3 is TGCAGCGTGGACAGGGCTCAGACGGGCGAGCAGTACTTC. This codes for CSVDRAQTGEQYF.

The rearrangement links TRBV19 to TRBJ1-1, with 12 bases fitting TRBD1. Trimming cost V 6 bases and J 6 bases; bases outside gene matches: 8. Germline lookup yields CDR1 LNHDA and CDR2 SQIVND (reference sequence). The CDR3 is 15 residues long. CDR3 residues: CASRLPGQGASEAFF. The CDR3 DNA sequence: TGTGCCAGTAGGCTACCGGGACAGGGGGCTTCTGAAGCTTTCTTT.

A single count supports this clone. The gene calls are TRBV5-4 and TRBJ2-3; the D gene is possibly TRBD1 (5 bases). Germline assignment: CDR1 SGHNT and CDR2 YYREEE (reference sequence). V lost 1 base, J lost 2 bases, and 11 bases lay in between. The CDR3 is 15 residues long. The CDR3 DNA is TGTGCCAGCAGCTTGAATAGGGGCCTCACAGATACGCAGTATTTT. Amino acids: CASSLNRGLTDTQYF.

The chain carries TRBV7-9 and TRBJ1-1, with D perhaps matching TRBD1 (6 bases). This CDR3 region has 14 residues. V lost 4 bases and J 2 bases, leaving 11 bases between the germline ends. CDR1 is SEHNR and CDR2 is FQNEAQ in the germline V gene (reference sequence). The CDR3 region is CASSSQGLNTEAFF. CDR3 coding DNA: TGTGCCAGCAGCTCACAGGGACTAAACACTGAAGCTTTCTTT.

The V and J genes are TRBV27 and TRBJ2-7; D perhaps matches TRBD2 (6 bases). The CDR3 totals 18 residues. Between the trimmed V and J ends, which lost 2 bases and 6 bases, there was a span of 26 bases. Germline values: CDR1 MNHEY, CDR2 SMNVEV (reference sequence). CDR3 residues: CASSLIFGLGTPPGEQYF. Here the CDR3 DNA reads TGTGCCAGCAGTTTAATATTTGGGTTAGGGACTCCGCCGGGCGAGCAGTACTTC.

The gene calls are TRBV30 and TRBJ2-7, with D hard to call. The V gene's germline CDR1 is GTSNPN and CDR2 SVGIG (reference sequence). The CDR3 contains 12 residues. Trimming took off 2 bases at V and 3 bases at J, with 8 bases between the two ends. For the CDR3, the DNA is TGTGCCTGGAGTAGGCAGGTCTACGAGCAGTACTTC. Translated: CAWSRQVYEQYF.

This chain links TRBV7-9 with TRBJ1-2; the match to TRBD1 covers 9 bases. The germline V gene encodes CDR1 SEHNR and CDR2 FQNEAQ (reference sequence). CDR3 length: 14 amino acids. Trimming removed 4 bases from V and 4 bases from J; junction bases left unmatched: 4. The CDR3 nucleotides read TGTGCCAGCAGCTCTGGACAGGGGTTCTATGGCTACACCTTC. It encodes CASSSGQGFYGYTF.

This sequence joins TRBV28 and TRBJ1-5, with TRBD1 identical over 7 bases. This CDR3 is 13 amino acids long. The ends lost 4 bases at V and 10 bases at J; junction bases unmatched: 7. Germline CDR1 reads MDHEN; CDR2 reads SYDVKM. The CDR3 DNA reads TGTGCCAGCAGTTCGACAGGGATCCGACCCCAGCATTTT. Translating gives CASSSTGIRPQHF.

This chain links TRBV4-1 with TRBJ1-1, with unresolved D. The CDR3 is 14 amino acids. The V end lost 3 bases, the J end lost 9 bases, and 17 bases lay between the germline ends. Germline CDR1 MGHRA, CDR2 YSYEKL. The CDR3 loop reads CASSHLGREIKAFF. The CDR3 bases are TGCGCCAGCAGCCACCTAGGAAGGGAGATTAAAGCTTTCTTT.

The chain has TRBV6-5 and TRBJ1-5, with 8 bases lining up with TRBD1. Germline V lookup: CDR1 MNHEY, CDR2 SVGAGI. V was pared by 6 bases and J by 0 bases, with 4 bases of the junction left unmatched. This CDR3 is built from 15 residues. The CDR3 sequence is CASSDRGNSNQPQHF. CDR3 DNA sequence: TGTGCCAGCAGCGACAGGGGTAATAGCAATCAGCCCCAGCATTTT.

The V call is TRBV4-3, the J call TRBJ1-4; no reliable D call. CDR3 size: 14 residues. Trimming took off 4 bases at V and 5 bases at J, with 11 bases between the two ends. Germline V CDR1 and CDR2: LGHNA, YSLEER. CDR3 nucleotide sequence: TGCGCCAGCAGCCCGCTACGTCGGAATGAAAAACTGTTTTTT. It translates to CASSPLRRNEKLFF.

The chain couples TRBV25-1 to TRBJ2-2; D not resolved. CDR1 and CDR2 from the germline V gene are MGHDK and SYGVNS. Trimming cost V 2 bases and J 1 base, with 14 bases left between them. This CDR3 contains 17 residues. The CDR3 DNA reads TGTGCCAGCAGTGAAGCCACGGTTATTGGGAACACCGGGGAGCTGTTTTTT. Residues: CASSEATVIGNTGELFF. The full variable domain, with the rest looked up from reference TRBV25-1 and TRBJ2-2, is EADIYQTPRYLVIGTGKKITLECSQTMGHDKMYWYQQDPGMELHLIHYSYGVNSTEKGDLSSESTVSRIRTEHFPLTLESARPSHTSQYLCASSEATVIGNTGELFFGEGSRLTVL.

This clone was recorded once. V gene TRBV9 combines with J gene TRBJ2-2, with a possible D match to TRBD2 (6 bases). The CDR3 is 16 residues long. V lost 3 bases to trimming and J lost 6 bases, with 18 bases between them. The V gene's germline CDR1 is SGDLS and CDR2 YYNGEE. CDR3 nucleotide sequence: TGTGCCAGCAGCGCGTTGACTAGTGAACCTGCCGGGGAGCTGTTTTTT. It translates to CASSALTSEPAGELFF.

Only one count was recorded for this clone. This rearrangement joins TRBV6-5 to TRBJ1-1; no clear D. Germline V gives CDR1 MNHEY, CDR2 SVGAGI. V was pared by 0 bases and J by 0 bases, with 11 bases between. This CDR3 contains 16 residues. Here the CDR3 DNA reads TGTGCCAGCAGTTACTCGGTAGAGTATTTGAACACTGAAGCTTTCTTT. It translates to CASSYSVEYLNTEAFF.

The chain links TRBV6-4 to TRBJ2-3, with D possibly TRBD2 on 5 matching bases. The germline CDR1 and CDR2 sequences are MRHNA and SNTAGT. The CDR3 length is 14 residues. Trimming pared 8 bases from V and 9 bases from J, leaving 21 bases between. The CDR3 loop reads CASLSLQPRGTQYF. The CDR3 DNA follows: TGTGCCAGCCTCTCACTCCAACCCCGGGGAACGCAGTATTTT.

V usage is TRBV24-1 and J usage is TRBJ2-1, with 10 bases identical to TRBD2. CDR1 KGHDR and CDR2 SFDVKD come from the germline V gene. The CDR3 has 15 residues. V dropped 4 bases and J dropped 6; count of bases not matched to a gene: 5. Here the CDR3 DNA reads TGTGCCACCAGTGACCTTAGCGGGAGGTCCAATGAGCAGTTCTTC. Its protein product is CATSDLSGRSNEQFF.